This T cell receptor beta chain was recorded in a study of tumor and adjacent non-tumor tissue in lung cancer. Study overall: Samples averaged approximately 4.2 million productive TCRbeta reads each.

Concerning this clonotype itself: Compared with germline, one end of the junction differs, possibly owing to a read error.

Germline V gives CDR1 WNHNN, CDR2 SYGVQD (reference sequence). There are 13 residues in the CDR3. The library came from three nested PCR rounds adapted from ARM-PCR protocols. TCRdb re-analysed the multiplex PCR reads in MiXCR, keeping a single row per CDR3 protein. The sample consists of about 110,000 distinct CDR3 sequences, over 75% of them appearing once. This sample's RNA came from whole unsorted tissue. The sequence was collected from a man aged 65-85 years with non-small cell lung cancer. Material: lung tumor tissue. The chain is built from TRBV10-1 and TRBJ2-7, with D possibly being TRBD1 or TRBD2 (5 bases each). The CDR3 DNA reads TGCGCCAGCAGTGAGTCGGGGGTCTACGAGCGGCATTTC. As protein: CASSESGVYERHF.